Listed here are 9 T cell receptor beta chains from one sample, sequenced in a study of early T cells in non-severe SARS-CoV-2 infection. TCRdb processed the 5' RACE reads anew with MiXCR; each CDR3 protein has one entry. The data contain about 45,000 distinct CDR3 sequences, 11% of them singletons. The sequencing input was whole blood. The receptors here all came from an adult who was a healthcare worker with PCR-confirmed SARS-CoV-2 infection or an uninfected control (not recorded which).

This chain's CDR3 is CASSLFVGLAGIAYEQYF. The DNA for the CDR3 is TGTGCCAGCAGCTTATTCGTGGGACTAGCGGGAATAGCGTACGAGCAGTACTTC. The chain employs TRBV11-1 and TRBJ2-7, with 13 bases aligning to TRBD2. Trimming cost V 2 bases and J 4 bases; bases outside gene matches: 11. The CDR3 has 18 residues. Germline V lookup: CDR1 SGHAT, CDR2 FQDESV (reference sequence).

This clonotype qualifies as medium-sized. V gene TRBV18 combines with J gene TRBJ2-3; D perhaps matches TRBD2 (5 bases). Germline V CDR1 and CDR2: KGHSH, LQKENI. Trimming pared 6 bases from V and 0 bases from J, leaving 25 bases between. This CDR3 spans 19 amino acids. Here the CDR3 reads CASSLTGRARRGSTDTQYF. In DNA form, the CDR3 reads TGTGCCAGCTCCCTCACCGGCCGGGCTCGGAGAGGGAGCACAGATACGCAGTATTTT. Variable domain in full (rest from reference TRBV18 and TRBJ2-3): NAGVMQNPRHLVRRRGQEARLRCSPMKGHSHVYWYRQLPEEGLKFMVYLQKENIIDESGMPKERFSAEFPKEGPSILRIQQVVRGDSAAYFCASSLTGRARRGSTDTQYFGPGTRLTVL.

This rearrangement joins TRBV28 to TRBJ2-1; D might be TRBD1 (6 bases). Germline CDR1 reads MDHEN; CDR2 reads SYDVKM. The CDR3 runs 14 residues. The V and J ends lost 8 bases and 0 bases respectively, with 11 bases between them. CDR3: CASRRQDSYNEQFF. For the CDR3, the DNA is TGTGCCAGCCGGAGACAGGACTCCTACAATGAGCAGTTCTTC.

This clonotype was recorded a few times. The chain links TRBV9 to TRBJ1-3; D gene uncertain. The CDR3 is 15 amino acids. Germline CDR1 SGDLS, CDR2 YYNGEE. V was cut by 6 bases and J by 0 bases, with 13 bases left in between. The CDR3: CASTQGMGSGNTIYF. The DNA for the CDR3 is TGTGCCAGCACCCAAGGTATGGGCTCTGGAAACACCATATATTTT.

The chain links TRBV12-3 or TRBV12-4 to TRBJ1-1, with D possibly being TRBD1 (6 bases). Trimming stripped 7 bases from V and 5 bases from J, with 20 bases between. The CDR3 extends over 15 amino acids. The DNA of the CDR3 is TGTGCCAGCACCACCCTGGGGGGGCGAGGGACTGAAGCTTTCTTT. This encodes CASTTLGGRGTEAFF.

This clonotype was seen many times. The chain employs TRBV29-1 and TRBJ1-4; unclear D gene. The CDR3 extends over 15 amino acids. V was clipped by 7 bases and J by 5 bases, with 20 bases between them. The V gene's germline CDR1 is SQVTM and CDR2 ANQGSEA. The CDR3 loop reads CSAISSSTRNEKLFF. CDR3 nucleotide sequence: TGCAGCGCGATAAGTTCCTCGACAAGGAATGAAAAACTGTTTTTT. Looking up the rest from reference TRBV29-1 and TRBJ1-4 gives the full variable domain: SAVISQKPSRDICQRGTSLTIQCQVDSQVTMMFWYRQQPGQSLTLIATANQGSEATYESGFVIDKFPISRPNLTFSTLTVSNMSPEDSSIYLCSAISSSTRNEKLFFGSGTQLSVL.

Ten or more counts support this clonotype. The chain combines TRBV11-2 with TRBJ2-5; TRBD2 matches at 9 bases. V dropped 5 bases and J dropped 5; count of bases not matched to a gene: 18. The germline gives CDR1 SGHAT, CDR2 FQNNGV. CDR3 length equals 18 residues. The CDR3 spells CASSERRGLAGAMETQYF. In DNA form, the CDR3 reads TGTGCCAGCAGCGAACGAAGGGGACTAGCAGGAGCAATGGAGACCCAGTACTTC.

This chain's CDR3 is CASSFRGTGSHGYTF. Here the CDR3 DNA reads TGTGCCAGCAGTTTCCGGGGGACAGGCTCCCATGGCTACACCTTC. The V call is TRBV27, the J call TRBJ1-2; TRBD1 matches 8 bases. CDR1 and CDR2 from the germline V gene are MNHEY and SMNVEV (reference sequence). The CDR3 extends over 15 amino acids. With 3 bases clipped from V and 6 bases from J, the junction kept 9 bases outside the gene matches.

This clonotype was observed at least ten times. The genes are TRBV12-3 or TRBV12-4 and TRBJ2-1; a possible D gene is TRBD1 (8 bases). This CDR3 spans 14 amino acids. Trimming removed 5 bases at V and 7 bases at J, with 15 bases between. The CDR3 coding sequence is TGTGCCAGCAGTCAAACAGGGGGGGGAAATGAGCAGTTCTTC. Amino acids: CASSQTGGGNEQFF.